This T cell receptor beta chain was obtained from a study of early T cells in non-severe SARS-CoV-2 infection. The study's findings and limits: VDJdb-based matching was biased toward anti-spike CD8 responses and missed private and CD4 specificities.

In its sample, this clonotype was seen many times. Its antigen remains unknown. The TCR library protocol was used to attach unique molecular identifiers. These identifiers were attached to individual cDNA molecules. One entry per CDR3 protein, called by TCRdb with MiXCR from the 5' RACE reads. The table shows about 55,000 distinct CDR3 sequences, with 14% to 15% occurring only once. Germline CDR1 SGHVS, CDR2 FQNEAQ. J was trimmed by 2 bases and V by 5 bases; bases with no gene match: 8. The CDR3 is 15 amino acids. The clonotype comes from an adult who was a healthcare worker with PCR-confirmed SARS-CoV-2 infection or an uninfected control (not recorded which). The sequenced sample was whole blood, obtained at baseline. The chain links TRBV7-8 to TRBJ1-2, with 7 bases fitting TRBD1. The CDR3 region is CASSPHRGFNYGYTF. The DNA for the CDR3 is TGTGCCAGCAGCCCACACAGGGGTTTCAACTATGGCTACACCTTC.